The TCR beta chain under discussion was sequenced for a study of lymphopenia after photon versus proton radiotherapy. Method: immunoSEQ multiplex PCR; TCRdb's copy keeps in-frame clones and lacks some. The sample yields roughly 57,000 clones, about 86% seen once. Germline loops: CDR1 LNHDA, CDR2 SQIVND (reference sequence). The CDR3 loop spans 16 amino acids. V lost 3 bases, J lost 3 bases, and 4 bases stayed unmatched. This specimen was peripheral blood, taken from a patient treated with photon-based radiotherapy. The source is a man over 45 with gastric cancer. The V gene is TRBV19, the J gene TRBJ2-1; 11 bases are a match to TRBD1. CDR3 sequence: CASSMGTGGLYNEQFF. The CDR3 DNA follows: TGTGCCAGTAGTATGGGGACAGGGGGTCTCTACAATGAGCAGTTCTTC.